This T cell receptor (beta chain) was sequenced for a study of T cells in Graves' hyperthyroidism and ophthalmopathy. Overall study results and limits: The model's output predicted ophthalmopathy at a median of approximately 6.5 months prior to onset.

This clonotype was seen many times. Its specificity is not known. The ends were cut back, 5 bases at V and 5 bases at J, with 18 bases in the middle. CDR1 is DFQATT and CDR2 is SNEGSKA in the germline V gene (reference sequence). The CDR3 runs to 14 residues. Graves' hyperthyroidism showing no ophthalmopathy progression within 18 months was considered stable. TCR beta CDR3 sequences were amplified from RNA transcripts. A set of HTBI primers served as the primers for a first-round RT-PCR of the TCR CDR3. TCRdb redid the calling of the multiplex PCR reads with MiXCR, one entry per CDR3 protein. Of some 400,000 distinct CDR3 sequences in the sample, about 20% were seen once.

Source material: blood. The TCR comes from a woman younger than 30 with Graves' hyperthyroidism. The gene calls are TRBV20-1 and TRBJ2-5, with D possibly TRBD1 on 6 matching bases. CDR3 in amino acids: CSAPPGAGVETQYF. CDR3 in DNA: TGCAGTGCTCCCCCAGGGGCGGGCGTGGAGACCCAGTACTTC.